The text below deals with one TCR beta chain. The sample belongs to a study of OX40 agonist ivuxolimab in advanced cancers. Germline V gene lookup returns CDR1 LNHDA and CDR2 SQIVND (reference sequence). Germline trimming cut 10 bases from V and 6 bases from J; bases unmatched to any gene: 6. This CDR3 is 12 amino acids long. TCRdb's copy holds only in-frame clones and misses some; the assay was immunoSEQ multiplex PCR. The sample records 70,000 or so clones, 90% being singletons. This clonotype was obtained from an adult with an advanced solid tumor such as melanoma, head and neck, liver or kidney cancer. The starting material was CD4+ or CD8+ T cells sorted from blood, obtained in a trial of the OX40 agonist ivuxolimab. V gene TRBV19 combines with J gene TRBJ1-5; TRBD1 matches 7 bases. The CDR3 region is CATATGVQPQHF. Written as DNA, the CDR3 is TGTGCCACCGCCACAGGGGTTCAGCCCCAGCATTTT.